One sample yielded the 21 T cell receptor beta chains listed below, sequenced in a study of cytomegalovirus exposure and HLA in healthy donors. The study ran its PCR with 60 Vbeta and 13 Jbeta primers. Profiled with immunoSEQ multiplex PCR; TCRdb holds only in-frame clones, not every one. The data hold roughly 99,000 clones, with around two thirds observed a single time. The sample comprised PBMCs. The receptor set was obtained from a male donor in good health and CMV-seronegative.

The genes are TRBV27 and TRBJ1-5; 10 positions match TRBD1. This CDR3 contains 15 residues. The V segment lost 4 bases and the J segment 4 bases; nucleotides outside the gene matches: 4. In germline, CDR1 is MNHEY, CDR2 SMNVEV (reference sequence). Here the CDR3 DNA reads TGTGCCAGCAGTTCACGGACAGGGGGGAATCAGCCCCAGCATTTT. Protein product: CASSSRTGGNQPQHF.

The sample holds a few counts of this clone. The CDR3 loop is CASSLELGNQPQHF. The CDR3 DNA reads as TGTGCCAGCAGCTTGGAGCTAGGTAATCAGCCCCAGCATTTT. The rearrangement joins TRBV5-5 to TRBJ1-5; D not certain. V was pared by 0 bases and J by 4 bases, with 8 bases between. The CDR3 is 14 residues long. In germline, CDR1 is SGHKS, CDR2 YYEKEE (reference sequence). The entire variable domain, with the rest obtained from reference TRBV5-5 and TRBJ1-5, is as follows: DAGVTQSPTHLIKTRGQQVTLRCSPISGHKSVSWYQQVLGQGPQFIFQYYEKEERGRGNFPDRFSARQFPNYSSELNVNALLLGDSALYLCASSLELGNQPQHFGDGTRLSIL.

The chain couples TRBV5-8 to TRBJ2-4, with 15 nucleotides matching TRBD2. Germline CDR1 SGHTS, CDR2 YDEGEE. The CDR3 has 16 amino acids. The V gene end was trimmed by 0 bases and the J gene end by 6 bases; junction bases not matched to a gene: 1. The CDR3 DNA sequence: TGTGCCAGCAGCTTGGGGGGACTAGCGGGAGGAAACATTCAGTACTTC. This codes for CASSLGGLAGGNIQYF.

The chain combines TRBV7-3 with TRBJ2-1; a possible D gene is TRBD2 (5 bases). Trimming stripped 2 bases from V and 2 bases from J, with 13 bases between. The CDR3 runs 16 residues. Germline CDR1 reads SGHTA; CDR2 reads FQGTGA. The CDR3 sequence is CASSLGVSGAYNEQFF. The CDR3 DNA follows: TGTGCCAGCAGCTTAGGGGTGAGCGGTGCCTACAATGAGCAGTTCTTC. Using reference TRBV7-3 and TRBJ2-1 for the parts outside the CDR3, the full variable domain is GAGVSQTPSNKVTEKGKYVELRCDPISGHTALYWYRQSLGQGPEFLIYFQGTGAADDSGLPNDRFFAVRPEGSVSTLKIQRTERGDSAVYLCASSLGVSGAYNEQFFGPGTRLTVL.

V is TRBV5-1 and J is TRBJ2-5; 10 bases map to TRBD2. Germline trimming cut 4 bases from V and 1 base from J; bases unmatched to any gene: 16. CDR1 and CDR2 (germline): SGHRS, YFSETQ. The CDR3 has 19 residues. The CDR3 DNA reads TGCGCCAGCAGCCCCAGTAGCGGGAGGCGCAGCCCAATCCAAGAGACCCAGTACTTC. As protein: CASSPSSGRRSPIQETQYF.

The chain has TRBV7-3 and TRBJ2-1; 14 nucleotides agree with TRBD2. Trimming at V came to 5 bases and at J to 3 bases, leaving 3 bases not matched to a gene. This CDR3 region has 16 residues. CDR1 and CDR2 (germline): SGHTA, FQGTGA. CDR3 region: CASSQGLAGVYNEQFF. As DNA, the CDR3 is TGTGCCAGCAGCCAGGGACTAGCGGGAGTCTACAATGAGCAGTTCTTC.

This rearrangement joins TRBV10-1 to TRBJ2-7, with 12 positions matching TRBD2. V lost 6 bases, J lost 6 bases, and 15 bases stayed unmatched. The CDR3 loop spans 17 amino acids. Per germline, CDR1 WNHNN and CDR2 SYGVQD (reference sequence). The CDR3 loop reads CASSFQGLAGNGGEQYF. The CDR3, as DNA: TGCGCCAGCAGCTTTCAAGGACTAGCGGGAAATGGCGGCGAGCAGTACTTC.

The chain is built from TRBV4-1 and TRBJ2-7; 7 bases are shared with TRBD1. The CDR3 is 16 amino acids. V shed 1 base and J 4 bases; nucleotides not matched to a gene: 10. Looked up from germline, CDR1 is MGHRA and CDR2 is YSYEKL. The CDR3 nucleotides are TGCGCCAGCAGCCAAGGAGAACAGGGGATGGTTTACGAGCAGTACTTC. Protein: CASSQGEQGMVYEQYF.

This clone occurred a few times. V and J are TRBV30 and TRBJ1-5; D unclear. V gave up 0 bases and J gave up 4 bases, with 7 bases separating them. The CDR3 is 13 residues long. Germline CDR1 reads GTSNPN; CDR2 reads SVGIG (reference sequence). The CDR3 DNA sequence: TGTGCCTGGAGTGTACAACAGAATCAGCCCCAGCATTTT. This translates into CAWSVQQNQPQHF.

This chain connects TRBV6-1 to TRBJ2-7; 8 bases agree with TRBD1. The CDR3 is 16 residues long. Trimming took 0 bases from V and 4 from J; bases not matched to a gene: 8. CDR1 and CDR2 (germline): MNHNS, SASEGT. The CDR3 spells CASSEAPWTGKYEQYF. The CDR3 nucleotides read TGTGCCAGCAGTGAAGCGCCTTGGACAGGGAAATACGAGCAGTACTTC.

The V and J genes are TRBV27 and TRBJ1-4; no clear D gene. From germline, CDR1 is MNHEY and CDR2 SMNVEV (reference sequence). The V gene lost 8 bases and the J gene lost 0 bases, with 10 bases spanning the gap. The CDR3 is 14 residues long. In DNA, the CDR3 is TGTGCCAGCCGTAGAATTGCAACTAATGAAAAACTGTTTTTT. Translation gives CASRRIATNEKLFF.

The table lists this clone with a count of one. V gene TRBV15 combines with J gene TRBJ2-5, with a weak D call TRBD2 (6 bases). CDR1 is LNHNV and CDR2 is YYDKDF in the germline V gene (reference sequence). CDR3 size: 13 residues. Trimming took 5 bases from V and 2 from J, leaving 9 bases between them. The CDR3: CATSRGSQETQYF. The CDR3 bases are TGTGCCACCAGCCGGGGGAGTCAAGAGACCCAGTACTTC. The full variable domain, its missing parts supplied by reference TRBV15 and TRBJ2-5, is DAMVIQNPRYQVTQFGKPVTLSCSQTLNHNVMYWYQQKSSQAPKLLFHYYDKDFNNEADTPDNFQSRRPNTSFCFLDIRSPGLGDTAMYLCATSRGSQETQYFGPGTRLLVL.

The chain couples TRBV19 to TRBJ1-5; D ambiguous. Trimming removed 3 bases from V and 7 bases from J, with 16 bases in between. CDR1 and CDR2 (germline): LNHDA, SQIVND (reference sequence). CDR3 size: 15 residues. CDR3: CASSILSGLNQPQHF. DNA of the CDR3: TGTGCCAGTAGTATTTTGTCAGGTCTTAACCAGCCCCAGCATTTT. Supplemented by reference TRBV19 and TRBJ1-5, the full variable domain reads DGGITQSPKYLFRKEGQNVTLSCEQNLNHDAMYWYRQDPGQGLRLIYYSQIVNDFQKGDIAEGYSVSREKKESFPLTVTSAQKNPTAFYLCASSILSGLNQPQHFGDGTRLSIL.

In its sample, this clone was seen a few times. The chain joins TRBV5-4 to TRBJ2-2; a possible D gene is TRBD1 (6 bases). Per germline, CDR1 SGHNT and CDR2 YYREEE (reference sequence). There are 12 residues in the CDR3. Trimming took 4 bases from V and 7 from J, leaving 8 bases between them. CDR3 DNA sequence: TGTGCCAGCAGCACCAGGGGCGGGGAGCTGTTTTTT. It yields the protein CASSTRGGELFF.

This rearrangement joins TRBV6-5 to TRBJ2-5; TRBD2 aligns across 8 bases. CDR1 is MNHEY and CDR2 is SVGAGI in the germline V gene. The CDR3 runs 14 residues. V trimming: 6 bases; J trimming: 1 base; junction bases outside the gene matches: 4. CDR3 loop: CASSLTSGQETQYF. The CDR3, as DNA: TGTGCCAGCAGCCTAACTAGCGGCCAAGAGACCCAGTACTTC.

The chain has TRBV4-2 and TRBJ1-6, with TRBD1 as a possible D gene (6 bases). The V end was cut by 4 bases, the J end by 9 bases, with 19 bases between. This CDR3 contains 16 residues. CDR1 and CDR2 from the germline V gene are LGHNA and YNFKEQ. The CDR3 loop reads CASSPYSGDNISPLHF. The CDR3 coding sequence is TGTGCCAGCAGCCCCTACTCAGGGGATAACATTTCACCCCTCCACTTT.

This clone was seen more than once but under ten times. The chain employs TRBV27 and TRBJ2-5; weak D call: TRBD1 (5 bases). The CDR3 contains 15 residues. V was pared by 2 bases and J by 5 bases, with 15 bases between. CDR1 and CDR2 (germline): MNHEY, SMNVEV (reference sequence). CDR3 nucleotides: TGTGCCAGCAGTTTAGGTCAGGGCGACGGGGAGACCCAGTACTTC. It yields the protein CASSLGQGDGETQYF.

The table lists this clone with a few counts. The V call is TRBV30, the J call TRBJ2-3; 7 nucleotides match TRBD1. Looked up from germline, CDR1 is GTSNPN and CDR2 is SVGIG (reference sequence). With V trimmed by 5 bases and J by 3 bases, 11 bases remained unmatched. CDR3 length equals 15 residues. CDR3 loop: CAWAQKTGWTDTQYF. For the CDR3, the DNA is TGTGCCTGGGCCCAAAAGACAGGGTGGACAGATACGCAGTATTTT.

The chain has TRBV6-1 and TRBJ2-7; 7 bases fit TRBD2. Unmatched junction bases numbered 3, after V lost 5 bases and J lost 2 bases. The CDR3 runs to 13 residues. CDR1 is MNHNS, CDR2 SASEGT, per germline. The CDR3 DNA follows: TGTGCCAGCAGTATTACTAGCGCCTACGAGCAGTACTTC. As protein: CASSITSAYEQYF.

V is TRBV10-3 and J is TRBJ1-2; TRBD1 agrees at 8 bases. Trimming took 6 bases from V and 5 from J; bases not matched to a gene: 8. This CDR3 contains 14 residues. Germline assignment: CDR1 ENHRY and CDR2 SYGVKD. CDR3: CAIRMGQVPYGYTF. Written as DNA, the CDR3 is TGTGCCATCAGGATGGGACAGGTCCCATATGGCTACACCTTC.

In this sample, this clone turned up once. The chain links TRBV29-1 to TRBJ2-3; D may be TRBD1 (5 bases). With 7 bases removed from V and 0 bases from J, the gap between germline ends came to 8 bases. This CDR3 is built from 12 residues. Looked up from germline, CDR1 is SQVTM and CDR2 is ANQGSEA. In DNA form, the CDR3 reads TGCAGCGGGGGCATAAGCACAGATACGCAGTATTTT. Translating gives CSGGISTDTQYF.